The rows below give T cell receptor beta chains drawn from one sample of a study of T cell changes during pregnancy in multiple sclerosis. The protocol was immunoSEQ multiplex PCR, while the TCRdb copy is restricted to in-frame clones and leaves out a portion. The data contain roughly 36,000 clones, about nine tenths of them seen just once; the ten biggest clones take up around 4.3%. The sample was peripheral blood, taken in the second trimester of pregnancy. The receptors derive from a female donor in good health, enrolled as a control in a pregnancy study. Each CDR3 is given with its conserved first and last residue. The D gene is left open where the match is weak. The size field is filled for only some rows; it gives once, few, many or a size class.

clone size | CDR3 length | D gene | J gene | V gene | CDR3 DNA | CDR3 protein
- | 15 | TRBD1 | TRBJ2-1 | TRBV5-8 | TGTGCCAGCAGCTCCGGGACAGGCTCCTACAATGAGCAGTTCTTC | CASSSGTGSYNEQFF
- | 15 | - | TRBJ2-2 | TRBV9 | TGTGCCAGCAGCTACATGGGAGCTTTCACCGGGGAGCTGTTTTTT | CASSYMGAFTGELFF
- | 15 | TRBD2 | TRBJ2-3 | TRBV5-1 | TGCGCCAGCAGCACCCAAGCGGGGGCCACAGATACGCAGTATTTT | CASSTQAGATDTQYF
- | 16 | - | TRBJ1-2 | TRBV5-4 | TGTGCCAGCAGCTTGAAGGGAGGAGACCTTGTCTATGGCTACACCTTC | CASSLKGGDLVYGYTF
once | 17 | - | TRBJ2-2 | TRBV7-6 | TGTGCCAGCAGCTTAGTCTCCGCCCTAAGGAACACCGGGGAGCTGTTTTTT | CASSLVSALRNTGELFF
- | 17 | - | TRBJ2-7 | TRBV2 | TGTGCCAGCAGATTCTTACCCGGAGCGGAGAGCTCCTACGAGCAGTACTTC | CASRFLPGAESSYEQYF
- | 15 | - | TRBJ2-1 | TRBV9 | TGTGCCAGCAGCGTACGGGGTGAACTTATGAATGAGCAGTTCTTC | CASSVRGELMNEQFF
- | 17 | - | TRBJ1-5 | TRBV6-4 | TGTGCCAGCAGCCTAAGTAGGGTCCTGGGGGCTTCTCAGCCCCAGCATTTT | CASSLSRVLGASQPQHF
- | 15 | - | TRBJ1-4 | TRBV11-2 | TGTGCCAGCAGCACTACGGGGTCGGCTAATGAAAAACTGTTTTTT | CASSTTGSANEKLFF
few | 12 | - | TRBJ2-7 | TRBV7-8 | TGTGCCAGCAGCTTGTCTATGGGACATGGGTACTTC | CASSLSMGHGYF
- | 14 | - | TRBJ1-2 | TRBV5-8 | TGTGCCAGCAGCTTAAATTGGAGGACGGATGGCTACACCTTC | CASSLNWRTDGYTF
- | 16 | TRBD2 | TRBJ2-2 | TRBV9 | TGTGCCAGCAGCTCAGCGGGAGCTGTCAACACCGGGGAGCTGTTTTTT | CASSSAGAVNTGELFF
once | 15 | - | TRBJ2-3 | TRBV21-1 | TGTGCTTCGACACGGGTAGCGGGGGGCCCTGATACGCAGTATTTT | CASTRVAGGPDTQYF
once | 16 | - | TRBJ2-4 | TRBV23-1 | TGCGCCAGCAGTCAACAGGGGACTACTAGCCAGAACATTCAGTACTTC | CASSQQGTTSQNIQYF
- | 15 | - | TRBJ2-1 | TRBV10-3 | TGTGCCATCAGTGGAGAGGGTGAAGGGTACAATGAGCAGTTCTTC | CAISGEGEGYNEQFF
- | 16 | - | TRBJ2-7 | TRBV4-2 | TGTGCCAGCAGCCAAGATAACCGTAAGAGCTCCTACGAGCAGTACTTC | CASSQDNRKSSYEQYF
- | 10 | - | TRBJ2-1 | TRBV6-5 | TGTGCCAGCAACGAGCGCCCCCCGTTCTTC | CASNERPPFF
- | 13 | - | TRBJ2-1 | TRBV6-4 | TGTGCCAGCAGTGACTCGGAGAGGAATGAGCAGTTCTTC | CASSDSERNEQFF
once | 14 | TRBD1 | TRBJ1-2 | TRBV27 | TGTGCCAGCAGCGGGACAGCGCCCGCCTATGGCTACACCTTC | CASSGTAPAYGYTF
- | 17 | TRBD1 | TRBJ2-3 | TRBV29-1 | TGCAGCGTTTCCCCTGACCCCGGGACAGGTGACACAGATACGCAGTATTTT | CSVSPDPGTGDTDTQYF
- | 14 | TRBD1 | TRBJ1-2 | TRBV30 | TGTGCCTGGAGTCCCGACAGGGGATGGGAAGGCTACACCTTC | CAWSPDRGWEGYTF
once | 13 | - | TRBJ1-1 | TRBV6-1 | TGTGCCAGCAGTTATTTGGGGGCAGATGAAGCTTTCTTT | CASSYLGADEAFF
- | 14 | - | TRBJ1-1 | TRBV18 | TGTGCCAGCTCACCAACAGGTTTGAACACTGAAGCTTTCTTT | CASSPTGLNTEAFF
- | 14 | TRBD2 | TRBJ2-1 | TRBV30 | TGTGCCTGGGACGGCCCTAGCGGGAGCTTTGAGCAGTTCTTC | CAWDGPSGSFEQFF
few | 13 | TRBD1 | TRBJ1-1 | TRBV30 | TGTGCCTGGACAGGGGGCGTGGACACTGAAGCTTTCTTT | CAWTGGVDTEAFF
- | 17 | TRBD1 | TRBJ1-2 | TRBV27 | TGTGCCAGCAGTTTACGATCGACAGGGGCTTATAACTATGGCTACACCTTC | CASSLRSTGAYNYGYTF
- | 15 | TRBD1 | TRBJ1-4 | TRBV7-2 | TGTGCCAGCAGCGCATGGACAGGGCGGGATGAAAAACTGTTTTTT | CASSAWTGRDEKLFF
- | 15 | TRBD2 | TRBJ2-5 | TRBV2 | TGTGCCAGCAGTGCGACAGCGGGAGGGAGAGAGACCCAGTACTTC | CASSATAGGRETQYF
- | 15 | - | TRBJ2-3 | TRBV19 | TGTGCCAGTAGTATTATCGGCGGTACCCCAGATACGCAGTATTTT | CASSIIGGTPDTQYF
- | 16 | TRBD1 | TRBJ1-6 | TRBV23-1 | TGCGCCAGCAGTCATCAACAGGGGAGAAGTAATTCACCCCTCCACTTT | CASSHQQGRSNSPLHF
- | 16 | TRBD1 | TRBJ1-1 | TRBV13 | TGTGCCAGCAGCTCTACCAGGGGGTTCATGAACACTGAAGCTTTCTTT | CASSSTRGFMNTEAFF
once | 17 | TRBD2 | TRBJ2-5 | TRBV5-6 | TGTGCCAGCAGCTTGGCTAGCGGGGGACGCAGGGGAGAGACCCAGTACTTC | CASSLASGGRRGETQYF
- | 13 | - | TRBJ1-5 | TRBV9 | TGTGCCAGCAGCGTAGGCGGTCTCCAGCCCCAGCATTTT | CASSVGGLQPQHF
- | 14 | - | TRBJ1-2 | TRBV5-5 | TGTGCCAGCAGCGGGACACATGCTAACTATGGCTACACCTTC | CASSGTHANYGYTF
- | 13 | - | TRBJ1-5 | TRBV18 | TGTGCCAGCTCAGTCGAGGAGAATCAGCCCCAGCATTTT | CASSVEENQPQHF
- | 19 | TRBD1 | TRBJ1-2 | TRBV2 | TGTGCCAGCATCCCCCTCGAGGGACAGGGGGCGCGGGGTGGCTATGGCTACACCTTC | CASIPLEGQGARGGYGYTF
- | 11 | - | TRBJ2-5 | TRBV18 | TGTGCCAGCTCACCAAGCGAAAAGCAGTACTTC | CASSPSEKQYF
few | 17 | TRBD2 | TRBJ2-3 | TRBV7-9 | TGTGCCAGCAGCTACGGGGGGATCGAGGCCCTCCCAGATACGCAGTATTTT | CASSYGGIEALPDTQYF
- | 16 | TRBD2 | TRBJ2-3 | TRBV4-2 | TGTGCCAGCAGCCTCCGGACTAGCCAAGGCACAGATACGCAGTATTTT | CASSLRTSQGTDTQYF
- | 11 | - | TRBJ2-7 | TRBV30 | TGTGCCTGGATAACAGGGTACGAGCAGTACTTC | CAWITGYEQYF
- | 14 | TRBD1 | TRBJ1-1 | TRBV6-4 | TGTGCCAGCAGTTTGACAGGGGAGGACACTGAAGCTTTCTTT | CASSLTGEDTEAFF
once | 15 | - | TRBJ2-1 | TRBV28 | TGTGCCAGCAGCCTCCAGGGGCGGGAGATGGCTGAGCAGTTCTTC | CASSLQGREMAEQFF
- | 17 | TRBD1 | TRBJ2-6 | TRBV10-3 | TGTGCCATCAGTGACCGACAGGGCCTCTCTGGGGCCAACGTCCTGACTTTC | CAISDRQGLSGANVLTF
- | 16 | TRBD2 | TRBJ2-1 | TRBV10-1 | TGCGCCAGCAGTAGAGTCGCCTCTAGCGGTTACAATGAGCAGTTCTTC | CASSRVASSGYNEQFF
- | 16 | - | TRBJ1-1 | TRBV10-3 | TGTGCCATCAGTCGCGAGGGATTAGAGGTCGGGACTGAAGCTTTCTTT | CAISREGLEVGTEAFF
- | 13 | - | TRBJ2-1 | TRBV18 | TGTGCCAGCTCACCACGGGCGAACAATGAGCAGTTCTTC | CASSPRANNEQFF
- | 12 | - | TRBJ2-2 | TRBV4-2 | TGTGCCAGCAGGGAGATGGGCGGGGAGCTGTTTTTT | CASREMGGELFF
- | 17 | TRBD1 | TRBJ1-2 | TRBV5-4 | TGTGCCAGCAGCTTGGCCGAGGACAGGCTTAAAGTAGGTGGCTACACCTTC | CASSLAEDRLKVGGYTF
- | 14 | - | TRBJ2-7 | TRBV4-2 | TGTGCCAGCAGCCAAGTGTCGGACTCCTACGAGCAGTACTTC | CASSQVSDSYEQYF
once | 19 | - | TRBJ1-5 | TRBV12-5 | TGTGCTAGTGGTTTGGTACCCAAGCGGGAGTTGGAAGGCAATCAGCCCCAGCATTTT | CASGLVPKRELEGNQPQHF